This TCR beta chain was profiled in a study of blood T cell repertoires in COVID-19. Study-wide background: The cDNA or gDNA used as material had been derived from T cells, B-cell-depleted T cells, or PBMCs.

In the original workflow: Quantification of nucleated cells was approximated via reference gene primer amplification. Libraries were prepared by immunoSEQ multiplex PCR; TCRdb keeps only in-frame clonotypes and omits some of them. The V and J calls and clone size come from that table; D and trimming were worked out from the DNA. The sample carries fewer than 200,000 clones, roughly 89% recorded once. This clone was recorded a few times. This CDR3 is built from 13 residues. Trimming removed 7 bases from V and 1 base from J; junction bases left unmatched: 2. This sequence joins TRBV12-3 or TRBV12-4 and TRBJ1-1, with 8 bases fitting TRBD1. Material: peripheral blood. The TCR was taken from a woman between 45 and 65 years old with acute or convalescent COVID-19. CDR3 region: CASKGTGNTEAFF. Written as DNA, the CDR3 is TGTGCCAGCAAAGGGACAGGGAACACTGAAGCTTTCTTT.